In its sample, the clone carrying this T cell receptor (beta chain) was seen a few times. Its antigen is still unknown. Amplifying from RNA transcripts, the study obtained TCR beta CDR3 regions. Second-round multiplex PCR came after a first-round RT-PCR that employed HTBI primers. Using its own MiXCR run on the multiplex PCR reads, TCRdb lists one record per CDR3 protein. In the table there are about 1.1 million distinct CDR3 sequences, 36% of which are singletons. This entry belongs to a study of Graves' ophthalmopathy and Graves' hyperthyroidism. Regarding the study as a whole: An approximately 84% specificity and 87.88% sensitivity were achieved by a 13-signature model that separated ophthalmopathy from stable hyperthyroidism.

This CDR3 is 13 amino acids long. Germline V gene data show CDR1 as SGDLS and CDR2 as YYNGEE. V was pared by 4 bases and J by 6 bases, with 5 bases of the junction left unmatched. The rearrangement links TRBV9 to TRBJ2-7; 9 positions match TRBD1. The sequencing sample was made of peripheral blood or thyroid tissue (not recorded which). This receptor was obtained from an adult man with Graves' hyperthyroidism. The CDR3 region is CASSLTDRGEQYF. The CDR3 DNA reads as TGTGCCAGCAGCCTGACGGACAGGGGCGAGCAGTACTTC.